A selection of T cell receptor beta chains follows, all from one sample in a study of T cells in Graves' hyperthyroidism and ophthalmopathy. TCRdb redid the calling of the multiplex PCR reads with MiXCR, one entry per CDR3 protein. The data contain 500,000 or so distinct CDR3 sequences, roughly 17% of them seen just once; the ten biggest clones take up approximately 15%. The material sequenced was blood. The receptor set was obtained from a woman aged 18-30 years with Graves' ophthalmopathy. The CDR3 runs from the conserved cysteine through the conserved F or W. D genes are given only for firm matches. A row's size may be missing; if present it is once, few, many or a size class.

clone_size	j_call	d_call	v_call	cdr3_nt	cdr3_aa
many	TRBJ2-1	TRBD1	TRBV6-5	TGTGCCAGCAGTTACTCGACGACAGGGCTAAGCTCCTACAATGAGCAGTTCTTC	CASSYSTTGLSSYNEQFF
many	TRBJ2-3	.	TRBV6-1	TGTGCCAGCAGTGGCAGGGAATCCCCAGATACGCAGTATTTT	CASSGRESPDTQYF
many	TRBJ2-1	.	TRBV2	TGTGCCAGCAAGATGGAGAGGGTAAGCACGGATGAGCAGTTCTTC	CASKMERVSTDEQFF
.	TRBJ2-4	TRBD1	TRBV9	TGTGCCAGCAGCGCCTACGGGGGACAGGGGGATGACATTCAGTACTTC	CASSAYGGQGDDIQYF
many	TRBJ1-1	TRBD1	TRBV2	TGTGCCAGCAGTGAGGGGACAGGGTGGATCGCTGAAGCTTTCTTT	CASSEGTGWIAEAFF
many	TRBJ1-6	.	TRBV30	TGTGCCTGGAGTCCAGGGGTTAATTCACCCCTCCACTTT	CAWSPGVNSPLHF
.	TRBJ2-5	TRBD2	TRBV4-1	TGCGCCAGCAGCCCTCGGGCTAGCGGGGGGGCCGACGAGACCCAGTACTTC	CASSPRASGGADETQYF
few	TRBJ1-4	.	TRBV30	TGTGCCTGGAGTACAGGGAGGGCTAATGAAAAACTGTTTTTT	CAWSTGRANEKLFF
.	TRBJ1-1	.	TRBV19	TGTGCCAGTAGAACCCGGGACGGTGGTAAGTTCTCTGAAGCTTTCTTT	CASRTRDGGKFSEAFF
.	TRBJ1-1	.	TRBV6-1	TGTGCCAGCAGTGAGCCGCCCCCGACACTAATGAACACTGAAGCTTTCTTT	CASSEPPPTLMNTEAFF
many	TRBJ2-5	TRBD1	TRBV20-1	TGCAGTGCTAGGGGACAGGGGGCGTGGGAGACCCAGTACTTC	CSARGQGAWETQYF
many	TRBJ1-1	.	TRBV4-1	TGCGCCAGCAGCCAAGGTGCGGGGCAATCGAACACTGAAGCTTTCTTT	CASSQGAGQSNTEAFF
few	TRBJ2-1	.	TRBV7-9	TGTGCCAGCAGCCAGGGATGGGACCCCTACAATGAGCAGTTCTTC	CASSQGWDPYNEQFF
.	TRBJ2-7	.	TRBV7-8	TGTGCCAGCAGCTTCGAGGGGGTCAAGGGGATCCACGAGCAGTACTTC	CASSFEGVKGIHEQYF
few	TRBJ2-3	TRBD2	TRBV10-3	TGTGCCATCAGTGAACCAGCTTCTAGCGGGGGGGCGACAGATACGCAGTATTTT	CAISEPASSGGATDTQYF
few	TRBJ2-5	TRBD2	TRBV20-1	TGCAGTGCTAGTGGACTAGCGGGACCCCTCCAAGAGACCCAGTACTTC	CSASGLAGPLQETQYF
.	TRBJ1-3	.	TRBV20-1	TGCAGTGCAACCACGAACTCTGGAAACACCATATATTTT	CSATTNSGNTIYF
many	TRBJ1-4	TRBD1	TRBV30	TGTGCCTGGAGCGGACAGGGTAATGAAAAACTGTTTTTT	CAWSGQGNEKLFF
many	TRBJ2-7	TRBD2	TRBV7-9	TGTGCCAGCAGTGGGACTATTACCTACGAGCAGTACTTC	CASSGTITYEQYF
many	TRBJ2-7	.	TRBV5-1	TGCGCCAGCAGCTCCGAGCGCGAGCAGTACTTC	CASSSEREQYF
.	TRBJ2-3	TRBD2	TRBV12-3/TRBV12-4	TGTGCCAGCAGTACAAGTCTTAGCGGGAGAGGTGCGGATACGCAGTATTTT	CASSTSLSGRGADTQYF
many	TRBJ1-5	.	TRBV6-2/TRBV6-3	TGTGCCAGCAGTTACGACAATAATCAGCCCCAGCATTTT	CASSYDNNQPQHF
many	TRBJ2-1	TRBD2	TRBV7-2	TGTGCCAGCAGCCTAGGACTAGCGGACTCCAATGAGCAGTTCTTC	CASSLGLADSNEQFF
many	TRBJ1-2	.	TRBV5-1	TGCGCCAGCAGCTTGGGGACGGATCTTACTAACTATGGCTACACCTTC	CASSLGTDLTNYGYTF
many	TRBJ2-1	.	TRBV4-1	TGCGCCAGCAGCCAAGGCACAGGAAACAATGAGCAGTTCTTC	CASSQGTGNNEQFF
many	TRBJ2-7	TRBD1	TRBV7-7	TGTGCTAGCAGCTTGGATGACAGGGGAACCTACGAGCAGTACTTC	CASSLDDRGTYEQYF
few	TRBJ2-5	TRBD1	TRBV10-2	TGCGCCAGCGGTAGAACGGACAGGGAGTACCAAGAGACCCAGTACTTC	CASGRTDREYQETQYF
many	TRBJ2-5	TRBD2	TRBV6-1	TGTGCCAGCAGAGCCCCTAGCGGGGTAGAGACCCAGTACTTC	CASRAPSGVETQYF
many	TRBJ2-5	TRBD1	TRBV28	TGTGCCAGCAGTACTAGACAGGGAAGGACCCAGTACTTC	CASSTRQGRTQYF
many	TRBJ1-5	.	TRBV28	TGTGCCAGCAGAAACCACAGGGGCAATCAGCCCCAGCATTTT	CASRNHRGNQPQHF
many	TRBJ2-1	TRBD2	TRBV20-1	TGCAGTGCTAGAGAGCGGGAGTTTGAGCAGTTCTTC	CSAREREFEQFF
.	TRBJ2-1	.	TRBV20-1	TGCAGTGCCCTTGGACGTAAGAATGAGCAGTTCTTC	CSALGRKNEQFF
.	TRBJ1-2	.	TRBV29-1	TGCAGCGTTGCCGGGACCGTCTATGGCTACACCTTC	CSVAGTVYGYTF
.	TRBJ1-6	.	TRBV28	TGTGCCAGCAGTTTGTCCCAGCACAGTTCACCCCTCCACTTT	CASSLSQHSSPLHF
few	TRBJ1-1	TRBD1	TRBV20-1	TGCAGTGCTCCCAGACAGGGGTCGAACACTGAAGCTTTCTTT	CSAPRQGSNTEAFF
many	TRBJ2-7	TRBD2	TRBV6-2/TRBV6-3	TGTGCCAGCAGCCCGTCCGGGACTAGCGGGAAGTACGAGCAGTACTTC	CASSPSGTSGKYEQYF